What follows is one T cell receptor beta chain and its context. The antigen is not known. The authors ran a second PCR of 7 to 11 cycles using a sample-barcoded 5' primer and a J-beta primer mix. TCRdb analysed the 5' RACE reads with MiXCR anew, one entry per CDR3 protein. The sample lists around 1,700,000 distinct CDR3 sequences; 28% were seen once. This specimen comes from a study of blood T cells in healthy people across ages. CDR1 and CDR2 (germline): SGDLS, YYNGEE. The ends were cut back, 1 base at V and 4 bases at J, with 15 bases in the middle. The CDR3 extends over 16 amino acids. Broader study findings: With age, beta diversity per million T cells declined roughly linearly, significantly by about 37.

The receptor was isolated from a young woman in good health. The sequencing sample was made of blood. J is TRBJ2-1 and V is TRBV9; D might be TRBD2 (6 bases). The CDR3 spells CASSVSLSGQYNEQFF. As DNA, the CDR3 is TGTGCCAGCAGCGTATCCCTTAGCGGACAATACAATGAGCAGTTCTTC.